The rows below give T cell receptor beta chains drawn from one sample of a study of shared clonotypes between healthy human individuals. The method was immunoSEQ multiplex PCR; TCRdb's version includes in-frame clones alone and lacks a portion of them. The sample has hundreds of thousands of clones; roughly 97% are singletons. Sequenced material: naive CD4+ T cells sorted from blood. These receptors were obtained from a woman between 25 and 40 years old in good health. The conserved cysteine and the conserved F or W are not part of the CDR3 here. Each record gives: V gene, J gene, CDR3 protein.

V gene: TRBV5-8; J gene: TRBJ1-2; CDR3 protein: ASSLPGRLNYGYT
V gene: TRBV2; J gene: TRBJ2-1; CDR3 protein: ASSVAGRDYNEQF
V gene: TRBV7-9; J gene: TRBJ1-5; CDR3 protein: ASTQGGGQPQH
V gene: TRBV5-1; J gene: TRBJ1-5; CDR3 protein: ASSWGGQGDPQH
V gene: TRBV5-1; J gene: TRBJ2-3; CDR3 protein: ASSLYLGTDTQY
V gene: TRBV19; J gene: TRBJ2-3; CDR3 protein: ASSILAEGRLATQY
V gene: TRBV5-1; J gene: TRBJ1-2; CDR3 protein: ASSLEWGKYGYT
V gene: TRBV5-1; J gene: TRBJ1-3; CDR3 protein: ASSLAGFLNTIY
V gene: TRBV7-9; J gene: TRBJ2-7; CDR3 protein: ASSTYSYEQY
V gene: TRBV7-9; J gene: TRBJ2-7; CDR3 protein: ASSDITEQY
V gene: TRBV5-1; J gene: TRBJ2-5; CDR3 protein: ASSLYPGDQEKY
V gene: TRBV19; J gene: TRBJ1-1; CDR3 protein: ASRRQGAVVGTEAF
V gene: TRBV5-1; J gene: TRBJ1-1; CDR3 protein: ASSFNRGVGTEAF
V gene: TRBV7-8; J gene: TRBJ2-2; CDR3 protein: ASSPKRDSRSGELF
V gene: TRBV28; J gene: TRBJ1-5; CDR3 protein: ASSLSSRGRDQPQH
V gene: TRBV7-2; J gene: TRBJ1-1; CDR3 protein: ASSLGMVNTEAF
V gene: TRBV6-1; J gene: TRBJ2-7; CDR3 protein: ASRERKGLEQY
V gene: TRBV7-8; J gene: TRBJ2-1; CDR3 protein: ASSSRDSYNEQF
V gene: TRBV21-1; J gene: TRBJ2-4; CDR3 protein: ASSKAPGLAGPQMRRKNIQY
V gene: TRBV5-1; J gene: TRBJ1-4; CDR3 protein: ASSLTSALREKLF
V gene: TRBV9; J gene: TRBJ2-2; CDR3 protein: ASRRGTGETGELF
V gene: TRBV20-1; J gene: TRBJ2-1; CDR3 protein: SAPGQLEQF
V gene: TRBV5-8; J gene: TRBJ2-2; CDR3 protein: ASSFRVTGELF
V gene: TRBV28; J gene: TRBJ1-1; CDR3 protein: ASSSPPHLGTGAMNTEAF
V gene: TRBV5-4; J gene: TRBJ2-3; CDR3 protein: ASSGVLAGHTDTQY
V gene: TRBV19; J gene: TRBJ2-4; CDR3 protein: ASSFVTGRGGLAKNIQY
V gene: TRBV19; J gene: TRBJ2-4; CDR3 protein: ASSIRQGPKNIQY
V gene: TRBV6-5; J gene: TRBJ2-2; CDR3 protein: ASSLAGGAGELF
V gene: TRBV15; J gene: TRBJ2-7; CDR3 protein: ATSRSLSLETTYEQY
V gene: TRBV5-1; J gene: TRBJ1-3; CDR3 protein: ASRPTGARSSGNTIY
V gene: TRBV18; J gene: TRBJ2-5; CDR3 protein: ASSPAGGETQY
V gene: TRBV6-5; J gene: TRBJ1-2; CDR3 protein: ASRTPLNYGYT
V gene: TRBV7-9; J gene: TRBJ2-5; CDR3 protein: ASSLSSGGETQY
V gene: TRBV30; J gene: TRBJ1-3; CDR3 protein: ACQQGKLGNTIY
V gene: TRBV27; J gene: TRBJ2-1; CDR3 protein: ASSFQVLAGAYNEQF
V gene: TRBV2; J gene: TRBJ2-2; CDR3 protein: ASGWGVATGELF
V gene: TRBV10-2; J gene: TRBJ2-3; CDR3 protein: ASSETRTDTQY
V gene: TRBV7-9; J gene: TRBJ1-2; CDR3 protein: ASSPYRQFSGYT
V gene: TRBV5-4; J gene: TRBJ2-3; CDR3 protein: ASSGTETADTQY
V gene: TRBV10-1; J gene: TRBJ2-7; CDR3 protein: ASSIGIRGNTGEQY
V gene: TRBV28; J gene: TRBJ1-5; CDR3 protein: ASRGEAAPSTPQH
V gene: TRBV6-5; J gene: TRBJ2-3; CDR3 protein: ASSSRQPSTDTQY
V gene: TRBV14; J gene: TRBJ2-5; CDR3 protein: ASSQASTGQRIQY
V gene: TRBV7-6; J gene: TRBJ2-5; CDR3 protein: ASSTFEETQY
V gene: TRBV5-4; J gene: TRBJ2-1; CDR3 protein: ASSLAPGAGYNEQF
V gene: TRBV6-5; J gene: TRBJ2-5; CDR3 protein: ASSQGWETQY
V gene: TRBV2; J gene: TRBJ2-4; CDR3 protein: ATGSRGNIQY
V gene: TRBV19; J gene: TRBJ2-7; CDR3 protein: ASSIASPGTYEQY
V gene: TRBV19; J gene: TRBJ2-3; CDR3 protein: ASSIAAGADTQY
V gene: TRBV13; J gene: TRBJ2-7; CDR3 protein: ASSPPRVEGPYEQY